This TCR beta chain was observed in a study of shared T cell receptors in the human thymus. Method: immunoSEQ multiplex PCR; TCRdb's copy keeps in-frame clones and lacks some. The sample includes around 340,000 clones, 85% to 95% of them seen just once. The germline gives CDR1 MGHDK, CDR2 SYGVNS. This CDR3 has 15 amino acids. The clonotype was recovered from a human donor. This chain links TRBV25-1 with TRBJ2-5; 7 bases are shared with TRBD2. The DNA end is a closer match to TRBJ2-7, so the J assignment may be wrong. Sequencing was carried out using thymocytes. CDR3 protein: CASAGWEGRGYEQYF. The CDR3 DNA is TGTGCCAGCGCCGGATGGGAGGGGAGGGGATACGAGCAGTACTTC.